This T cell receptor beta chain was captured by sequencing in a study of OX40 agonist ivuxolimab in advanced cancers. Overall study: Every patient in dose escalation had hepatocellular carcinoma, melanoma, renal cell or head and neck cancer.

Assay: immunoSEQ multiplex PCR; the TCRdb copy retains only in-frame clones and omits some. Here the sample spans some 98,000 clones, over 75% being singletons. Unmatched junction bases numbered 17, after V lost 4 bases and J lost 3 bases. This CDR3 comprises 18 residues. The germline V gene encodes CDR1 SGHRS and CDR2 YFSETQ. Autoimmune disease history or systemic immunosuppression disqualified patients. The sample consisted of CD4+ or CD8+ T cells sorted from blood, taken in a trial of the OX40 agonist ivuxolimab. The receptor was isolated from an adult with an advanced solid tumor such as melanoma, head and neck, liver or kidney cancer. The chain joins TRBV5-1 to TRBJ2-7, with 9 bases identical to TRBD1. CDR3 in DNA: TGCGCCAGCAGCAACCCTTCTCTGGGGACAGGGACCTTCTACGAGCAGTACTTC. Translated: CASSNPSLGTGTFYEQYF.